This T cell receptor beta chain is drawn from a study of blood T cell repertoires in COVID-19. Study information: T cells, B-cell-depleted T cells, or PBMCs provided the cDNA or gDNA that served as material.

Data came from immunoSEQ multiplex PCR; TCRdb stores just in-frame clones and leaves some out. The sample has under 300,000 clones, 80% to 90% seen once. Sequenced sample: peripheral blood. This receptor was identified in a man in his sixties with acute or convalescent COVID-19.

The CDR3, as DNA: TGTGCCACCAGCAGAGGGGGACAGGGGTCCTACGAGCAGTACTTC. Translating gives CATSRGGQGSYEQYF. V usage is TRBV15 and J usage is TRBJ2-7; TRBD1 aligns across 10 bases. CDR3 length equals 15 residues. Germline V gene sequence: CDR1 LNHNV, CDR2 YYDKDF (reference sequence). The junction had 1 base not matched to a gene; V was cut back by 1 base and J by 1 base. Drawing the rest from reference TRBV15 and TRBJ2-7, the complete variable domain is DAMVIQNPRYQVTQFGKPVTLSCSQTLNHNVMYWYQQKSSQAPKLLFHYYDKDFNNEADTPDNFQSRRPNTSFCFLDIRSPGLGDTAMYLCATSRGGQGSYEQYFGPGTRLTVT.